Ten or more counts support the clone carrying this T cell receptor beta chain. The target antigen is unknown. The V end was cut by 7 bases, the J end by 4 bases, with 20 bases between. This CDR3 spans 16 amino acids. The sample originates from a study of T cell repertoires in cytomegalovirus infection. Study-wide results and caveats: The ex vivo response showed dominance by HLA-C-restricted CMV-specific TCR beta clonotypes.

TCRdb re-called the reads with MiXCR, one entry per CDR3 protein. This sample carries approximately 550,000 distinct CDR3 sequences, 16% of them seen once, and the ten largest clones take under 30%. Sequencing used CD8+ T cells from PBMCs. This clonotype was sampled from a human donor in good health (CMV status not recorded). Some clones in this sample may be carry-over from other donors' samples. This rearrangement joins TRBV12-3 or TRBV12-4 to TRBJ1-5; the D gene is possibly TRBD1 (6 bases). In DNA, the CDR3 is TGTGCCAGCACCTCCTCTGTAGGACAGTCGAATCAGCCCCAGCATTTT. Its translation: CASTSSVGQSNQPQHF.